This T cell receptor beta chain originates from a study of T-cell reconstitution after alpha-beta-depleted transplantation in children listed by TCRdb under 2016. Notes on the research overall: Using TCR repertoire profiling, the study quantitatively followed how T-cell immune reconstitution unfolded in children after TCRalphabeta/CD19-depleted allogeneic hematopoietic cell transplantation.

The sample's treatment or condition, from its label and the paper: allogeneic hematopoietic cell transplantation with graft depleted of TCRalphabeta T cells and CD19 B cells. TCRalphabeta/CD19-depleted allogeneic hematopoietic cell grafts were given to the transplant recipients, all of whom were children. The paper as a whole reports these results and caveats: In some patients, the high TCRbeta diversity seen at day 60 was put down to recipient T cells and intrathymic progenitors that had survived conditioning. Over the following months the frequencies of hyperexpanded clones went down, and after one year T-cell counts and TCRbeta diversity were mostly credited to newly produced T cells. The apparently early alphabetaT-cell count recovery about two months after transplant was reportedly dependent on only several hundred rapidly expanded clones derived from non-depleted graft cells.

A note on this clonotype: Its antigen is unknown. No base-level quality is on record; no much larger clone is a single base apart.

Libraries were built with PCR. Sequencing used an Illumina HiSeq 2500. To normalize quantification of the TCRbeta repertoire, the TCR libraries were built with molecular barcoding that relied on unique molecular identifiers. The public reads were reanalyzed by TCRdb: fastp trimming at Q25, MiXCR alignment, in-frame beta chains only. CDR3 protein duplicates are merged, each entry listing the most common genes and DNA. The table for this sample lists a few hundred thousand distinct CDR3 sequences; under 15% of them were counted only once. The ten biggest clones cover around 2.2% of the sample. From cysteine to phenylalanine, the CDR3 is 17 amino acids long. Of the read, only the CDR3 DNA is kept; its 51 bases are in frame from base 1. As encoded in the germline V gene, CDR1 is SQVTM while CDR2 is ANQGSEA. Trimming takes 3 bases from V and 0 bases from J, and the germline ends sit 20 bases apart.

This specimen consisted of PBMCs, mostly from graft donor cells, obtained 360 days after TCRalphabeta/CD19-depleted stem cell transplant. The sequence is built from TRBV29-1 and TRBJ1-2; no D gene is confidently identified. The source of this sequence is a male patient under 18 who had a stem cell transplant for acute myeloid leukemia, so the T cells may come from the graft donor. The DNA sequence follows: TGCAGCGTTGATCTCCAGTTCGGAACAGAGTCTAACTATGGCTACACCTTC. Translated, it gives CSVDLQFGTESNYGYTF.